Listed here are 24 T cell receptor beta chains from one sample, sequenced in a study of early T cells in non-severe SARS-CoV-2 infection. TCRdb re-analysed the 5' RACE reads in MiXCR, keeping a single row per CDR3 protein. The table lists around 31,000 distinct CDR3 sequences, 8.5% to 10% of them singletons. Sequenced input: whole blood. The receptors stem from an adult who was a healthcare worker with PCR-confirmed SARS-CoV-2 infection or an uninfected control (not recorded which).

This clonotype was detected many times. The chain employs TRBV29-1 and TRBJ1-1; D is possibly TRBD1 (6 bases). CDR1 and CDR2 from the germline V gene are SQVTM and ANQGSEA. The CDR3 spans 12 residues. With 3 bases removed from V and 5 bases from J, the gap between germline ends came to 10 bases. The CDR3 coding sequence is TGCAGCGTTGATCACAGGGATACTGAAGCTTTCTTT. As protein: CSVDHRDTEAFF.

At least ten counts were recorded for this clonotype. This rearrangement joins TRBV7-2 to TRBJ1-2; no clear D gene. V lost 5 bases and J lost 6, with 10 bases in between. This CDR3 has 12 amino acids. CDR1 and CDR2 (germline): SGHTA, FQGNSA. CDR3 sequence (DNA): TGTGCCAGCAGCCGTGAGAGAGATGGCTACACCTTC. Its protein product is CASSRERDGYTF.

The sample holds many counts of this clonotype. The chain carries TRBV7-2 and TRBJ2-7; 7 bases are a match to TRBD1. V dropped 1 base and J dropped 5; count of bases not matched to a gene: 5. The CDR3 sequence is 14 residues long. CDR1 SGHTA and CDR2 FQGNSA come from the germline V gene. In DNA, the CDR3 is TGTGCCAGCAGCTTAGTGCAGGGGGTCGACGAGCAGTACTTC. Amino acid sequence: CASSLVQGVDEQYF.

This clonotype was counted at least ten times. The chain combines TRBV6-5 with TRBJ2-2; unclear D gene. Germline V gene lookup returns CDR1 MNHEY and CDR2 SVGAGI. V was pared by 7 bases and J by 4 bases, with 10 bases between. The CDR3 covers 13 residues. The CDR3 coding sequence is TGTGCCAGCACTCGAACGGTCACCGGGGAGCTGTTTTTT. Protein: CASTRTVTGELFF.

This clonotype occurred a few times. This chain joins TRBV29-1 and TRBJ1-1; 7 bases align to TRBD1. V gave up 6 bases and J gave up 1 base; unmatched junction bases: 2. The CDR3 is 12 amino acids. Germline V gene lookup returns CDR1 SQVTM and CDR2 ANQGSEA. CDR3 in amino acids: CSVSGGNTEAFF. The CDR3, as DNA: TGCAGCGTGTCAGGGGGGAACACTGAAGCTTTCTTT.

This clonotype was detected ten times or more. The chain joins TRBV27 to TRBJ2-1; D is ambiguous. The CDR3 is 14 residues long. Germline V gene lookup returns CDR1 MNHEY and CDR2 SMNVEV (reference sequence). Trimming shortened V by 5 bases and J by 2 bases, and 10 bases separated the two germline ends. CDR3 in amino acids: CASSTVAAYNEQFF. CDR3 bases: TGTGCCAGCAGTACCGTGGCCGCCTACAATGAGCAGTTCTTC.

This clonotype has ten or more counts. The J gene is TRBJ2-5, the V gene TRBV5-6, with D maybe TRBD2 (6 bases). The CDR3 is 13 residues long. The V end was cut by 3 bases, the J end by 6 bases, with 12 bases between. CDR1 is SGHDT, CDR2 YYEEEE, per germline. CDR3 in DNA: TGTGCCAGCAGCTACGGGACTCGTCAGACCCAGTACTTC. Translated: CASSYGTRQTQYF.

At least ten counts were recorded for this clonotype. This chain connects TRBV7-9 to TRBJ2-7; TRBD1 agrees at 7 bases. Germline V CDR1 and CDR2: SEHNR, FQNEAQ (reference sequence). There are 16 residues in the CDR3. V trimming: 5 bases; J trimming: 5 bases; junction bases outside the gene matches: 15. CDR3 protein: CASSTPPGRGWHEQYF. The CDR3 nucleotides are TGTGCCAGCAGCACCCCCCCGGGCAGGGGGTGGCACGAGCAGTACTTC.

The table lists this clonotype with many counts. The V call is TRBV2, the J call TRBJ2-3; the match to TRBD2 covers 13 bases. With 5 bases clipped from V and 1 base from J, the junction kept 3 bases outside the gene matches. The germline V gene has CDR1 SNHLY and CDR2 FYNNEI. The CDR3 spans 16 residues. CDR3 region: CASSPGTSGGTDTQYF. CDR3 in DNA: TGTGCCAGCAGTCCCGGGACTAGCGGGGGCACAGATACGCAGTATTTT. Complete variable domain (other parts from reference TRBV2 and TRBJ2-3): EPEVTQTPSHQVTQMGQEVILRCVPISNHLYFYWYRQILGQKVEFLVSFYNNEISEKSEIFDDQFSVERPDGSNFTLKIRSTKLEDSAMYFCASSPGTSGGTDTQYFGPGTRLTVL.

The chain employs TRBV12-5 and TRBJ2-3, with D unresolved. Trimming took 5 bases from V and 8 from J, leaving 14 bases between them. CDR3 size: 13 residues. Germline CDR1 LGHNT, CDR2 FRNRAP. CDR3: CASGPAAEGTQYF. In DNA form, the CDR3 reads TGTGCTAGTGGTCCGGCGGCAGAAGGTACGCAGTATTTT.

This clonotype was picked up many times. This chain uses TRBV20-1 with TRBJ2-1, with TRBD2 identical over 10 bases. This CDR3 has 13 residues. Germline assignment: CDR1 DFQATT and CDR2 SNEGSKA (reference sequence). V lost 6 bases to trimming and J lost 8 bases; unmatched junction nucleotides: 7. CDR3 protein: CSAERGGQDEQFF. The DNA for the CDR3 is TGCAGTGCCGAGCGGGGGGGCCAGGATGAGCAGTTCTTC.

This clonotype was seen many times. The genes are TRBV4-2 and TRBJ2-1, with 8 nucleotides matching TRBD1. The CDR3 totals 18 residues. V trimming: 1 base; J trimming: 1 base; junction bases outside the gene matches: 9. The germline V gene encodes CDR1 LGHNA and CDR2 YNFKEQ. The CDR3 loop is CASSQASGRGLSYNEQFF. In DNA, the CDR3 is TGTGCCAGCAGCCAAGCATCGGGCAGGGGGCTATCCTACAATGAGCAGTTCTTC.

This clonotype has ten or more counts. J is TRBJ2-3 and V is TRBV2; 9 bases line up with TRBD2. This CDR3 has 14 residues. The V gene end was trimmed by 4 bases and the J gene end by 2 bases; junction bases not matched to a gene: 1. Germline-derived CDR1 and CDR2 are SNHLY and FYNNEI. CDR3 DNA sequence: TGTGCCAGCAGTGGACTAGCGGTCACAGATACGCAGTATTTT. This translates into CASSGLAVTDTQYF.

The table lists this clonotype with many counts. The chain combines TRBV19 with TRBJ2-3, with D possibly called TRBD1 or TRBD2 (5 bases each). This CDR3 has 14 residues. Per germline, CDR1 LNHDA and CDR2 SQIVND (reference sequence). V gave up 8 bases and J gave up 2 bases, with 14 bases separating them. The CDR3 DNA is TGTGCCAGTTGGGGACGGCAAATCACAGATACGCAGTATTTT. Translating gives CASWGRQITDTQYF.

This clonotype was observed at least ten times. V is TRBV7-6 and J is TRBJ1-6; D is unresolved. CDR3 length: 14 residues. Germline V gene data show CDR1 as SGHVS and CDR2 as FNYEAQ. V gave up 3 bases and J gave up 4 bases, with 7 bases separating them. This chain's CDR3 is CASSLGEYNSPLHF. In DNA, the CDR3 is TGTGCCAGCAGCTTGGGCGAGTATAATTCACCCCTCCACTTT.

This clonotype occurred many times. This chain joins TRBV6-2 or TRBV6-3 and TRBJ1-5, with 7 bases fitting TRBD1. J gave up 2 bases and V 8 bases, and 9 bases lay outside the gene matches. CDR1 MNHEY and CDR2 SVGEGT come from the germline V gene. The CDR3 consists of 15 residues. The CDR3 DNA sequence: TGTGCCAGCCGAGGGGGCGCGATGGGCAATCAGCCCCAGCATTTT. This translates into CASRGGAMGNQPQHF.

For this clonotype: At one end the junction does not follow the germline gene, possibly because of a read error. The chain carries TRBV6-2 or TRBV6-3 and TRBJ2-5; D may match TRBD1 or TRBD2 (5 bases each). Germline-derived CDR1 and CDR2 are MNHEY and SVGEGT. This CDR3 is 13 amino acids long. The DNA of the CDR3 is TGTGCCAGCAGGACCAGTGGGGGAGAGGCCCAGTACTTC. Translation: CASRTSGGEAQYF.

This clonotype turned up a few times. This chain joins TRBV7-8 and TRBJ1-4; D not resolved. The CDR3 length is 15 residues. Germline V lookup: CDR1 SGHVS, CDR2 FQNEAQ. Trimming pared 1 base from V and 8 bases from J, leaving 14 bases between. The CDR3 DNA reads as TGTGCCAGCAGCTTAGTCGTCCGGATTTTAGAAAAACTGTTTTTT. As protein: CASSLVVRILEKLFF. The complete variable domain, with remaining parts taken from reference TRBV7-8 and TRBJ1-4, reads GAGVSQSPRYKVAKRGQDVALRCDPISGHVSLFWYQQALGQGPEFLTYFQNEAQLDKSGLPSDRFFAERPEGSVSTLKIQRTQQEDSAVYLCASSLVVRILEKLFFGSGTQLSVL.

The chain recombines TRBV30 with TRBJ2-7; perhaps TRBD1 as D (5 bases). Trimming took off 4 bases at V and 3 bases at J, with 22 bases between the two ends. CDR1 and CDR2 (germline): GTSNPN, SVGIG (reference sequence). This CDR3 is built from 16 residues. CDR3 nucleotides: TGTGCCTGGACCAACGAGCTACTTCCGGACAACTACGAGCAGTACTTC. Its translation is CAWTNELLPDNYEQYF.

This chain connects TRBV29-1 to TRBJ2-2; unclear D gene. Trimming removed 7 bases at V and 5 bases at J, with 8 bases between. CDR3 length equals 11 residues. Germline V gives CDR1 SQVTM, CDR2 ANQGSEA. The CDR3 here is CSGRNTGELFF. The DNA of the CDR3 is TGCAGCGGCAGGAATACCGGGGAGCTGTTTTTT.

The genes are TRBV18 and TRBJ2-1, with a tentative D call TRBD2 (6 bases). The CDR3 spans 13 residues. V dropped 1 base and J dropped 7 bases, with 8 bases sitting between them. Germline lookup yields CDR1 KGHSH and CDR2 LQKENI. DNA of the CDR3: TGTGCCAGCTCACCACTGGAGGGGAATGAGCAGTTCTTC. It translates to CASSPLEGNEQFF.

This clonotype was observed at least ten times. The chain uses TRBV5-4 and TRBJ2-2; D unresolved. The length of the CDR3 is 14 residues. The germline V gene has CDR1 SGHNT and CDR2 YYREEE (reference sequence). The V gene lost 0 bases and the J gene lost 4 bases, with 7 bases spanning the gap. The CDR3 loop reads CASSLAQPTGELFF. The CDR3 coding sequence is TGTGCCAGCAGCTTGGCACAGCCCACCGGGGAGCTGTTTTTT.

Many counts were recorded for this clonotype. This rearrangement joins TRBV7-6 to TRBJ1-4; D remains ambiguous. CDR1 is SGHVS, CDR2 FNYEAQ, per germline. V lost 2 bases and J 13 bases, leaving 11 bases between the germline ends. CDR3 length equals 12 residues. CDR3 in amino acids: CASSLRTGRLFF. The CDR3 nucleotides read TGTGCCAGCAGCTTACGGACGGGAAGACTGTTTTTT.

In its sample, this clonotype was seen many times. The genes are TRBV27 and TRBJ2-3; 8 bases map to TRBD1. CDR3 size: 15 residues. The V gene's germline CDR1 is MNHEY and CDR2 SMNVEV (reference sequence). The J segment lost 3 bases and the V segment lost 5 bases, leaving 7 bases of the junction unmatched. For the CDR3, the DNA is TGTGCCAGCAGTCGCGGACAGGGTCTAACAGATACGCAGTATTTT. This translates into CASSRGQGLTDTQYF.